What follows is one TCR beta chain and its context. Its antigen specificity is not known. No base quality information exists; no much larger clone differs at one position. Per the publication, the treatment or condition label means: about 20 received Ad26.COV2.S at low or high dose, single or two shots; about 5 received placebo; per-sample allocation not given. For vaccine and placebo recipients, repertoires were sequenced using samples collected on day 63 after the first injection. Between 29 July and 7 August 2020, Cohort 1b enrolled around 24 adults aged 18-55 years at one site in Boston, USA. Ad26.COV2.S consisted of a replication-incompetent adenovirus type 26 vector by which a prefusion-stabilized SARS-CoV-2 spike protein from the original Wuhan strain was expressed. This sample was taken from a study of Ad26.COV2.S vaccination and SARS-CoV-2 variants (dated by TCRdb to about 2021). Background on the whole study: Vaccine-arm donors were drawn from COV1001, a multicentre, randomized, double-blind, placebo-controlled phase I-IIa trial of Ad26.COV2.S in healthy adults. Ad26.COV2.S was administered intramuscularly at a dose of 5x10^10 or 1x10^11 viral particles, either as one shot or as two shots given 56 days apart. TCRbeta repertoire sequencing served as the tool for gauging how specific and how broad the SARS-CoV-2-reactive T cell receptors were following Ad26.COV2.S vaccination. A total of around 32 samples were included in the TCR-sequenced set, comprising roughly 19 Ad26.COV2.S vaccine recipients, 5 placebo recipients and 8 SARS-CoV-2 convalescent individuals. Participants in the trial were split at random into five groups of five each, receiving low-dose or high-dose Ad26.COV2.S once or twice, or else placebo on both occasions. Investigators remained blinded to trial group allocation during experiments and outcome assessment. The research as a whole found: The study lacked the statistical power to compare responses across vaccine doses or regimens. Non-spike TCR breadth was comparable between vaccine and placebo recipients, consistent with the vaccine containing only spike. Higher spike-specific TCR breadth was observed in Ad26.COV2.S recipients than in placebo recipients (P = 0.0014). According to the authors, total T cell responses may have been underestimated by the TCR breadth and depth analyses. After vaccination, spike-specific CD8+ and CD4+ T cell responses were reported to show substantial breadth.

The immunoSEQ Assay was the method used to sequence TCRbeta CDR3 regions. After extraction, genomic DNA underwent amplification by bias-controlled multiplex PCR, followed by high-throughput sequencing. The paper's processing steps were these. To quantify the absolute abundance of every unique TCRbeta CDR3 region, sequences were collapsed and filtered. T cell fraction was estimated by normalizing TCRbeta template counts to usable DNA, which was measured by amplifying reference genes present in all nucleated cells. Repertoire TCRs were annotated as SARS-CoV-2-specific when V gene, CDR3 amino acid sequence and J gene were exactly matched to a known reactive TCR set. The reference SARS-CoV-2 TCR set was derived from MIRA and filtered for enrichment in COVID-19-positive ImmuneCODE repertoires, a step that removed public or cross-reactive TCRs. Using the MIRA antigens, annotated TCRs were further analysed by specific ORF or by position within an ORF. Depth was the summed frequency of annotated unique rearrangements, while breadth was defined as annotated unique rearrangements over total unique productive rearrangements. TCR breadth was compared between groups using two-sided Wilcoxon rank-sum tests. The source is immuneACCESS, and TCRdb retained only in-frame sequences with V and J called. Part of the clones is not carried over; for the studies checked, unresolved V genes explain less than half of this, and the remainder is unexplained. The V and J calls and clone size come from that table; D and trimming were worked out from the DNA. The sample includes just over 350,000 clones, with roughly 81% observed a single time. The ten largest make up less than 4% of the sample.

The germline V gene encodes CDR1 LNHDA and CDR2 SQIVND (reference sequence). Including cysteine and phenylalanine, the CDR3 has 14 amino acids. Just CDR3 DNA is preserved here, 42 bases in frame from base 1. V gives up 9 bases and J gives up 4 bases, and the segment between their germline ends measures 18 bases. Sequencing used peripheral blood, obtained in a trial of Ad26.COV2.S vaccine versus placebo. The TCR sequence derives from a person aged 18 to 59 who received the Ad26.COV2.S COVID-19 vaccine or a placebo. Here the chain combines TRBV19 and TRBJ1-1; the D gene is possibly TRBD1, with 5 bases matching. The DNA sequence is given as TGTGCCAGCCGGACTATAATTGGGGGCACTGAAGCTTTCTTT. Its protein is CASRTIIGGTEAFF.